This T cell receptor (beta chain) is from a study of blood T cell repertoires in COVID-19. In the study overall: Sample material is recorded as cDNA or gDNA derived from T cells, B-cell-depleted T cells, or PBMCs.

Germline assignment: CDR1 LGHDT and CDR2 YNNKEL (reference sequence). The CDR3 extends over 13 amino acids. V trimming: 1 base; J trimming: 16 bases; junction bases outside the gene matches: 7. Authors' data handling: From reference gene primer amplification, estimates of nucleated cell counts were derived. TCRdb's copy holds only in-frame clones and misses some; the assay was immunoSEQ multiplex PCR. V and J calls and clone size are copied from that table; D and trimming were computed from the DNA. The table records around 46,000 clones, roughly 86% of them present only once. Sequencing used peripheral blood. The chain employs TRBV3-1 (or the pseudogene TRBV3-2) and TRBJ2-1; 10 nucleotides match TRBD2. The receptor was derived from a man aged 40-55 years with active COVID-19. The CDR3 DNA reads as TGTGCCAGCAGCCAAGCGCCTAGCGGGAGTATTTTCTTC. Encoded protein: CASSQAPSGSIFF.